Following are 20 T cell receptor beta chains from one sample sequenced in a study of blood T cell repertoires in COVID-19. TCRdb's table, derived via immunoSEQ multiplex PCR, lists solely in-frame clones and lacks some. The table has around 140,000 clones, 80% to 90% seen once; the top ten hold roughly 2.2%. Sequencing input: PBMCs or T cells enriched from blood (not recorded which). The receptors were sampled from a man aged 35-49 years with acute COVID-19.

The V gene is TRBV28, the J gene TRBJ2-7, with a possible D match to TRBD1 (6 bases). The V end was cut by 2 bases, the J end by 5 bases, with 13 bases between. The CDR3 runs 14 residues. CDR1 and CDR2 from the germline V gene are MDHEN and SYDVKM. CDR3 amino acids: CASSLVGARNEQYF. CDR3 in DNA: TGTGCCAGCAGTTTAGTGGGGGCGAGGAACGAGCAGTACTTC.

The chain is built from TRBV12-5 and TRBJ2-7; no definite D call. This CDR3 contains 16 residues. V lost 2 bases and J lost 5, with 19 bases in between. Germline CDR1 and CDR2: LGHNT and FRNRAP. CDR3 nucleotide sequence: TGTGCTAGTGGTTTGTCCACATTGAGACTCCACAACGAGCAGTACTTC. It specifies CASGLSTLRLHNEQYF.

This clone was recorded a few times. This CDR3 is CASSYGRGGNYGYTF. Written as DNA, the CDR3 is TGTGCCAGCAGTTACGGGCGCGGGGGGAACTATGGCTACACCTTC. The chain couples TRBV6-5 to TRBJ1-2, with D possibly being TRBD1 (5 bases). Germline assignment: CDR1 MNHEY and CDR2 SVGAGI. V was pared by 2 bases and J by 2 bases, with 12 bases between. CDR3 length equals 15 residues.

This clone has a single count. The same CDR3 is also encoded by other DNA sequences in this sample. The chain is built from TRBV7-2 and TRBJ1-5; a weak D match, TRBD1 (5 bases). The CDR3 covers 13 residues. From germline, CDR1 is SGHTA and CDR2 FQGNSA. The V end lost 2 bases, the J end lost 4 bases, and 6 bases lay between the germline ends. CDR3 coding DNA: TGTGCCAGCAGCTTAAGGGGTAATCAGCCCCAGCATTTT. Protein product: CASSLRGNQPQHF.

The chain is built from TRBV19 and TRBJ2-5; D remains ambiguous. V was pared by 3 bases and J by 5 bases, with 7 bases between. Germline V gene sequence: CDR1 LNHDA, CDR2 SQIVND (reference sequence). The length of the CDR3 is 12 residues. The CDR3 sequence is CASSIIGETQYF. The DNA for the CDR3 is TGTGCCAGTAGTATTATCGGGGAGACCCAGTACTTC.

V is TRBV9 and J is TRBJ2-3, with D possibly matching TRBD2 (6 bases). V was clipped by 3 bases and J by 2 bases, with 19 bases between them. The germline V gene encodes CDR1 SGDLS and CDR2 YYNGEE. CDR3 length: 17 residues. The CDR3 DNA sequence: TGTGCCAGCAGCGGAAAGACGGGGGTTGATATCACAGATACGCAGTATTTT. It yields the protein CASSGKTGVDITDTQYF.

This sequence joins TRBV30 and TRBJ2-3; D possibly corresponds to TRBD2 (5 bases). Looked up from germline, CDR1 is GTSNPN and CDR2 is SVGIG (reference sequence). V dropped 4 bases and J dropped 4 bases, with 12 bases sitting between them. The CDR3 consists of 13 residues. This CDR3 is CAWTRSSPDTQYF. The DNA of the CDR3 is TGTGCCTGGACTCGCTCTAGCCCAGATACGCAGTATTTT. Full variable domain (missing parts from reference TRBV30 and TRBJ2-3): SQTIHQWPATLVQPVGSPLSLECTVEGTSNPNLYWYRQAAGRGLQLLFYSVGIGQISSEVPQNLSASRPQDRQFILSSKKLLLSDSGFYLCAWTRSSPDTQYFGPGTRLTVL.

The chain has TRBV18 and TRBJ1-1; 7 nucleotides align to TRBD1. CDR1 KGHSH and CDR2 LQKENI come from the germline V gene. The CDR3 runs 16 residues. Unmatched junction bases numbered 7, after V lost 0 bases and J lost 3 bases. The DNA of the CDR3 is TGTGCCAGCTCACCACCGTCAAGGGGGCGTGACACTGAAGCTTTCTTT. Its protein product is CASSPPSRGRDTEAFF.

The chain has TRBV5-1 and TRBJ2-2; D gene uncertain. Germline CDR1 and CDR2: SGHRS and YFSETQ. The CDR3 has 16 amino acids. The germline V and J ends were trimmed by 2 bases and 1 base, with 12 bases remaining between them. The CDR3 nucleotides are TGCGCCAGCAGCTTTGATTCGTCAGGGAACACCGGGGAGCTGTTTTTT. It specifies CASSFDSSGNTGELFF.

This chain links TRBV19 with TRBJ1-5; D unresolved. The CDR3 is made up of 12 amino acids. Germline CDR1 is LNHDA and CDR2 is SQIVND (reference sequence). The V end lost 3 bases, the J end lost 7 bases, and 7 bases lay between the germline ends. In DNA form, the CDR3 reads TGTGCCAGTAGTATTGACTGGCAGCCCCAGCATTTT. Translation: CASSIDWQPQHF.

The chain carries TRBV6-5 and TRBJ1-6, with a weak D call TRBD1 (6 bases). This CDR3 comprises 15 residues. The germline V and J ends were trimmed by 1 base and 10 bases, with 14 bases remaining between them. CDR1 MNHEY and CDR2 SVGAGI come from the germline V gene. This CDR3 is CASSYFGQSNSPLHF. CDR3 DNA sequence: TGTGCCAGCAGTTACTTTGGACAGTCGAACTCACCCCTCCACTTT.

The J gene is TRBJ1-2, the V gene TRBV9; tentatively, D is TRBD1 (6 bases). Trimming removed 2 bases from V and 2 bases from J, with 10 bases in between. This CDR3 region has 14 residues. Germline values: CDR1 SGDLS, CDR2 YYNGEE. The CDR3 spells CASSVDSWNYGYTF. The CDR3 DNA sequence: TGTGCCAGCAGCGTGGACAGCTGGAACTATGGCTACACCTTC.

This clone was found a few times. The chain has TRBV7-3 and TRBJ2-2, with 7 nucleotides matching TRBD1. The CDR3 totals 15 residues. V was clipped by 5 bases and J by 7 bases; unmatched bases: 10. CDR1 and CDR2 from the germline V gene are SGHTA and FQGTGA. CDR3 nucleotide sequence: TGTGCCAGCAGCCTCTACCGACAGGGCAGCGGGGAGCTGTTTTTT. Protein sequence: CASSLYRQGSGELFF. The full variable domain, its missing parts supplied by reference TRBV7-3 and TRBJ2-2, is GAGVSQTPSNKVTEKGKYVELRCDPISGHTALYWYRQSLGQGPEFLIYFQGTGAADDSGLPNDRFFAVRPEGSVSTLKIQRTERGDSAVYLCASSLYRQGSGELFFGEGSRLTVL.

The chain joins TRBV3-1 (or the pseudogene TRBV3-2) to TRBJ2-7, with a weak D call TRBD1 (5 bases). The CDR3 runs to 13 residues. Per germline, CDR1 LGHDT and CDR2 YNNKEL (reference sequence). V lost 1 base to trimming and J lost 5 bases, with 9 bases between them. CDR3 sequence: CASSQVQGNEQYF. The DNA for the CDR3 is TGTGCCAGCAGCCAAGTCCAGGGTAACGAGCAGTACTTC.

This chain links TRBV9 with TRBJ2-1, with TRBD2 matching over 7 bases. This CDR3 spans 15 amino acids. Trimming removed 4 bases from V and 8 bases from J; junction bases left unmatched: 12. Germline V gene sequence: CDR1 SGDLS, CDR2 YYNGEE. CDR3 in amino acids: CASSLRDYHLDEQFF. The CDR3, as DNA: TGTGCCAGCAGCTTACGGGACTACCACTTGGATGAGCAGTTCTTC.

The CDR3 sequence: CASSIGGRGAFF. Written as DNA, the CDR3 is TGTGCCAGTAGTATTGGCGGGCGCGGAGCTTTCTTT. The rearrangement joins TRBV19 to TRBJ1-1; D not resolved. V was cut by 3 bases and J by 10 bases, with 12 bases left in between. CDR1 is LNHDA and CDR2 is SQIVND in the germline V gene (reference sequence). The CDR3 covers 12 residues.

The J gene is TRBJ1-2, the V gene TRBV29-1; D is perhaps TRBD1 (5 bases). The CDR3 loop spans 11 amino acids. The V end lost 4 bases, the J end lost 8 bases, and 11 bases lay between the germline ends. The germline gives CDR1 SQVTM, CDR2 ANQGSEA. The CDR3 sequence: CSVVAGIGYTF. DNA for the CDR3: TGCAGCGTTGTAGCAGGGATCGGCTACACCTTC.

For the CDR3, the DNA is TGTGCCAGCAGCCAAGTAGGTACAGGGGATAAGTATGGCTACACCTTC. Translated: CASSQVGTGDKYGYTF. This chain joins TRBV4-2 and TRBJ1-2; 7 nucleotides agree with TRBD1. The CDR3 is 16 residues long. Trimming at V came to 1 base and at J to 5 bases, leaving 10 bases not matched to a gene. Germline values: CDR1 LGHNA, CDR2 YNFKEQ.

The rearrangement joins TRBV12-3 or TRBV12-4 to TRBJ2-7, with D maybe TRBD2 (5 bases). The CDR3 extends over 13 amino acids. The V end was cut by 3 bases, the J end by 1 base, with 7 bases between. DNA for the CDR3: TGTGCCAGCAGTTTGAGGGAATCCTACGAGCAGTACTTC. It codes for CASSLRESYEQYF.

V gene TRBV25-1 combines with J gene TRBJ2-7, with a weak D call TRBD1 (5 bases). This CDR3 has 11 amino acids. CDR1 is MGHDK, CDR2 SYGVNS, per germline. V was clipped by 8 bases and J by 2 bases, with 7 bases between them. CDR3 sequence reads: CASVRAYEQYF. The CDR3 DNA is TGTGCCAGCGTCAGGGCCTACGAGCAGTACTTC.